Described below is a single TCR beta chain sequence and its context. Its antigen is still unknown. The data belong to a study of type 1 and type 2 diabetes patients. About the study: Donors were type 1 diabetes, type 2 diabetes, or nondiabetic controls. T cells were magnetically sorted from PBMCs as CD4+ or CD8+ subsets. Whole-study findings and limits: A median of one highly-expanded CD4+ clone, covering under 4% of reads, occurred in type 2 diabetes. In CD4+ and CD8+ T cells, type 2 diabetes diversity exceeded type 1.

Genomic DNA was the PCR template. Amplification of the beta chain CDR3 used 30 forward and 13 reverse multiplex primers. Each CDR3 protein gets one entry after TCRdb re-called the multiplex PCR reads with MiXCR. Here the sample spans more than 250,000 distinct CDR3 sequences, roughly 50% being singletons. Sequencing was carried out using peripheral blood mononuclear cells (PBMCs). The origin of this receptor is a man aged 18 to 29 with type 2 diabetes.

This CDR3 reads CASSLWGSRETQYF. The CDR3 nucleotides read TGTGCCAGCAGTTTATGGGGGAGTAGGGAGACCCAGTACTTC. The V gene is TRBV28, the J gene TRBJ2-5; tentatively, D is TRBD2 (5 bases). Trimming removed 0 bases from V and 5 bases from J, with 10 bases in between. The CDR3 has 14 amino acids. Germline V gene lookup returns CDR1 MDHEN and CDR2 SYDVKM. The full variable domain, with the rest looked up from reference TRBV28 and TRBJ2-5, is DVKVTQSSRYLVKRTGEKVFLECVQDMDHENMFWYRQDPGLGLRLIYFSYDVKMKEKGDIPEGYSVSREKKERFSLILESASTNQTSMYLCASSLWGSRETQYFGPGTRLLVL.